These 18 T cell receptor beta chains originate from one sample sequenced in a study of vaccination effects on CD4 cells after COVID-19. Their cognate antigens are unknown. Antigen-specific CD4+ T cells were first expanded with viral peptide pools by the ViraFEST assay and only then sequenced. Following 10 days of culture, CD4+ T cells were isolated. It was two doses of either the BNT162b2 or mRNA-1273 vaccine that participants received. Assay: immunoSEQ multiplex PCR; the TCRdb copy retains only in-frame clones and omits some. The repertoire holds about 38,000 clones, with almost 85% as singletons. The material sequenced was CD4+ T cells from PBMCs cultured with HCoV-NL63 spike peptides, taken after COVID-19 vaccination. The receptor set was obtained from a human donor who received a COVID-19 vaccine. Some clones in this sample may be carry-over from other donors' samples.

This chain joins TRBV24-1 and TRBJ2-1; 12 bases are a match to TRBD2. V lost 4 bases to trimming and J lost 4 bases; unmatched junction nucleotides: 4. Germline-derived CDR1 and CDR2 are KGHDR and SFDVKD. This CDR3 has 16 residues. The chain's CDR3 is CATSEGGTSGYNEQFF. Written as DNA, the CDR3 is TGTGCCACCAGTGAGGGGGGGACTAGCGGGTACAATGAGCAGTTCTTC.

This chain connects TRBV14 to TRBJ2-3, with 7 bases aligning to TRBD1. The CDR3 is 15 residues long. CDR1 and CDR2 (germline): SGHDN, FVKESK. V was pared by 4 bases and J by 6 bases, with 10 bases of the junction left unmatched. CDR3 sequence (DNA): TGTGCCAGCAGCCCCATTAAACAGGGGTCGGATACGCAGTATTTT. Translating gives CASSPIKQGSDTQYF.

The chain links TRBV14 to TRBJ1-1; D gene ambiguous. The germline V and J ends were trimmed by 2 bases and 4 bases, with 11 bases remaining between them. The CDR3 covers 14 residues. The germline V gene has CDR1 SGHDN and CDR2 FVKESK. The CDR3, as DNA: TGTGCCAGCAGCCAACGGGCGGAAGGCACTGAAGCTTTCTTT. Amino acids: CASSQRAEGTEAFF.

The chain combines TRBV28 with TRBJ2-1; D perhaps matches TRBD1 (6 bases). Trimming took 5 bases from V and 4 from J, leaving 15 bases between them. This CDR3 region has 15 residues. Germline V CDR1 and CDR2: MDHEN, SYDVKM. CDR3 sequence reads: CASSGQRTSYNEQFF. DNA of the CDR3: TGTGCCAGCAGTGGACAGAGGACTTCGTACAATGAGCAGTTCTTC.

This chain joins TRBV6-5 and TRBJ2-7; 7 bases agree with TRBD1. The CDR3 is 12 residues long. The germline V gene has CDR1 MNHEY and CDR2 SVGAGI. Trimming cost V 6 bases and J 5 bases; bases outside gene matches: 4. The CDR3 DNA reads TGTGCCAGCAGCCGACAGGGTGACGAGCAGTACGTC. This codes for CASSRQGDEQYV.

This sequence joins TRBV18 and TRBJ1-2; maybe TRBD1 (5 bases). CDR3 length: 14 amino acids. Germline lookup yields CDR1 KGHSH and CDR2 LQKENI. Deletions cut 3 bases from V and 7 bases from J, with 15 bases between. CDR3: CASSPVEGWGGYTF. The CDR3 region has the DNA TGTGCCAGCTCACCCGTCGAGGGGTGGGGTGGCTACACCTTC. The full variable domain, completed using reference TRBV18 and TRBJ1-2, is NAGVMQNPRHLVRRRGQEARLRCSPMKGHSHVYWYRQLPEEGLKFMVYLQKENIIDESGMPKERFSAEFPKEGPSILRIQQVVRGDSAAYFCASSPVEGWGGYTFGSGTRLTVV.

This chain connects TRBV28 to TRBJ1-6; D remains unclear. CDR1 is MDHEN and CDR2 is SYDVKM in the germline V gene. The V end lost 9 bases, the J end lost 7 bases, and 10 bases lay between the germline ends. There are 12 residues in the CDR3. CDR3 sequence: CASGRWNSPLHF. The CDR3 region has the DNA TGTGCCAGTGGACGCTGGAATTCACCCCTCCACTTT. The entire variable domain, with the rest obtained from reference TRBV28 and TRBJ1-6, is as follows: DVKVTQSSRYLVKRTGEKVFLECVQDMDHENMFWYRQDPGLGLRLIYFSYDVKMKEKGDIPEGYSVSREKKERFSLILESASTNQTSMYLCASGRWNSPLHFGNGTRLTVT.

In the case of this clone: The junction departs from the called germline gene at one end, perhaps through a read error. V usage is TRBV4-1 and J usage is TRBJ1-4, with D unclear. This CDR3 is built from 15 residues. In germline, CDR1 is MGHRA, CDR2 YSYEKL. DNA for the CDR3: TGCGCCAACAGCCAAGGTCAATTTCTTACTGAAAAACTGTTTTTT. This gives the protein CANSQGQFLTEKLFF.

The J gene is TRBJ2-3, the V gene TRBV19, with 9 bases aligning to TRBD2. The germline V gene has CDR1 LNHDA and CDR2 SQIVND (reference sequence). The V and J ends lost 6 bases and 8 bases, in that order; junction bases with no gene match: 9. The CDR3 loop spans 14 amino acids. CDR3 protein: CASRPSGVAGTQYF. The CDR3 DNA is TGTGCCAGTAGGCCTAGCGGGGTGGCCGGTACGCAGTATTTT.

The chain links TRBV5-1 to TRBJ2-2; D may be TRBD1 (6 bases). V dropped 3 bases and J dropped 7 bases, with 13 bases sitting between them. The CDR3 sequence is 14 residues long. CDR1 is SGHRS and CDR2 is YFSETQ in the germline V gene. The chain's CDR3 is CASSSDRLGGELFF. The CDR3 bases are TGCGCCAGCAGCTCTGACAGGTTGGGCGGGGAGCTGTTTTTT.

The chain links TRBV30 to TRBJ1-2, with unresolved D. V was cut by 5 bases and J by 8 bases, with 15 bases left in between. The germline V gene has CDR1 GTSNPN and CDR2 SVGIG (reference sequence). The CDR3 length is 12 residues. The CDR3 protein is CAWDSAAVGYTF. For the CDR3, the DNA is TGTGCCTGGGACTCCGCGGCGGTCGGCTACACCTTC.

The J gene is TRBJ2-2, the V gene TRBV4-1, with unresolved D. The CDR3 has 14 amino acids. The germline V and J ends were trimmed by 3 bases and 7 bases, with 12 bases remaining between them. The germline V gene has CDR1 MGHRA and CDR2 YSYEKL. CDR3 protein: CASSHNFLGGELFF. CDR3 sequence (DNA): TGCGCCAGCAGCCATAACTTCTTAGGCGGGGAGCTGTTTTTT.

The chain employs TRBV5-1 and TRBJ1-3; D gene ambiguous. The CDR3 covers 13 residues. Germline V gives CDR1 SGHRS, CDR2 YFSETQ. Trimming took off 0 bases at V and 4 bases at J, with 5 bases between the two ends. The CDR3 sequence: CASSLGIGNTIYF. The CDR3, as DNA: TGCGCCAGCAGCTTGGGTATAGGAAACACCATATATTTT.

The rearrangement joins TRBV5-1 to TRBJ1-2; D unclear. CDR1 and CDR2 (germline): SGHRS, YFSETQ. The V end was cut by 0 bases, the J end by 4 bases, with 13 bases between. The CDR3 contains 15 residues. In nucleotides, the CDR3 is TGCGCCAGCAGCTTGGGTCACGAAAGCGCCTATGGCTACACCTTC. Amino acids: CASSLGHESAYGYTF.

This clone has just one count. The chain joins TRBV15 to TRBJ2-3; TRBD2 might be the D (6 bases). Trimming cost V 8 bases and J 4 bases, with 19 bases left between them. The CDR3 totals 15 residues. Per the germline V gene, CDR1 is LNHNV and CDR2 is YYDKDF (reference sequence). The CDR3 loop reads CATPLIAVGSDTQYF. The CDR3 DNA follows: TGTGCCACCCCGCTTATAGCGGTGGGGTCAGATACGCAGTATTTT.

V gene TRBV5-1 combines with J gene TRBJ2-2, with TRBD2 matching over 12 bases. V gave up 1 base and J gave up 2 bases; unmatched junction bases: 12. Germline V CDR1 and CDR2: SGHRS, YFSETQ. This CDR3 is 20 amino acids long. The CDR3 DNA reads TGCGCCAGCAGCTTGTCTAGCGGGGGGGCTGGAAATGTCAACACCGGGGAGCTGTTTTTT. Translating it yields CASSLSSGGAGNVNTGELFF.

The chain links TRBV9 to TRBJ1-3; possible D gene TRBD1, 6 bases. The germline V gene has CDR1 SGDLS and CDR2 YYNGEE. Between the trimmed V and J ends, which lost 4 bases and 0 bases, there was a span of 26 bases. This CDR3 has 20 residues. The CDR3 sequence: CASSPTTADRTHISGNTIYF. In nucleotides, the CDR3 is TGTGCCAGCAGCCCAACCACGGCAGACAGGACCCACATCTCTGGAAACACCATATATTTT.

The chain has TRBV7-9 and TRBJ1-5; D gene uncertain. The CDR3 is 14 amino acids. Trimming pared 2 bases from V and 2 bases from J, leaving 7 bases between. In germline, CDR1 is SEHNR, CDR2 FQNEAQ (reference sequence). CDR3 sequence (DNA): TGTGCCAGCAGCTTATCCGGGGGCAATCAGCCCCAGCATTTT. This codes for CASSLSGGNQPQHF. Drawing the rest from reference TRBV7-9 and TRBJ1-5, the complete variable domain is DTGVSQNPRHKITKRGQNVTFRCDPISEHNRLYWYRQTLGQGPEFLTYFQNEAQLEKSRLLSDRFSAERPKGSFSTLEIQRTEQGDSAMYLCASSLSGGNQPQHFGDGTRLSIL.